These 10 T cell receptor beta chains share one sample of origin, sequenced in a study of blood T cell repertoires in COVID-19. The protocol was immunoSEQ multiplex PCR, while the TCRdb copy is restricted to in-frame clones and leaves out a portion. This sample has approximately 140,000 clones, with over 80% found just once. Sequenced: peripheral blood. These receptors came from a human donor in a cohort sampled during active COVID-19.

V gene TRBV10-3 combines with J gene TRBJ1-1; maybe TRBD1 (6 bases). Germline CDR1 reads ENHRY; CDR2 reads SYGVKD. This CDR3 is built from 13 residues. Between the trimmed V and J ends, which lost 7 bases and 4 bases, there was a span of 13 bases. The CDR3 nucleotides read TGTGCCATCAAGTCAGGGGCGGGCACTGAAGCTTTCTTT. This sequence encodes CAIKSGAGTEAFF.

This clone has a single count. The chain employs TRBV11-2 and TRBJ1-4; D is uncertain. V shed 2 bases and J shed 2 bases, with 6 bases lying between them. This CDR3 is built from 14 residues. The germline V gene has CDR1 SGHAT and CDR2 FQNNGV. The DNA of the CDR3 is TGTGCCAGCAGCTTAACAGTCACTAATGAAAAACTGTTTTTT. Its translation is CASSLTVTNEKLFF. Combining the CDR3 with reference TRBV11-2 and TRBJ1-4 gives the whole variable domain EAGVAQSPRYKIIEKRQSVAFWCNPISGHATLYWYQQILGQGPKLLIQFQNNGVVDDSQLPKDRFSAERLKGVDSTLKIQPAKLEDSAVYLCASSLTVTNEKLFFGSGTQLSVL.

The chain carries TRBV3-1 (or the pseudogene TRBV3-2) and TRBJ2-3, with TRBD2 identical over 10 bases. V gave up 1 base and J gave up 5 bases; unmatched junction bases: 3. CDR3 length: 15 residues. Per germline, CDR1 LGHDT and CDR2 YNNKEL (reference sequence). CDR3 sequence: CASSQVASGRDTQYF. The CDR3, as DNA: TGTGCCAGCAGCCAAGTTGCTAGCGGGAGAGATACGCAGTATTTT.

The chain uses TRBV19 and TRBJ1-1; D gene ambiguous. This CDR3 has 15 amino acids. Looked up from germline, CDR1 is LNHDA and CDR2 is SQIVND (reference sequence). V gave up 1 base and J gave up 4 bases, with 13 bases separating them. CDR3 sequence (DNA): TGTGCCAGTAGTATAGGCCCTACCCGGGGCACTGAAGCTTTCTTT. Encoded protein: CASSIGPTRGTEAFF. The full variable domain, its missing parts supplied by reference TRBV19 and TRBJ1-1, is DGGITQSPKYLFRKEGQNVTLSCEQNLNHDAMYWYRQDPGQGLRLIYYSQIVNDFQKGDIAEGYSVSREKKESFPLTVTSAQKNPTAFYLCASSIGPTRGTEAFFGQGTRLTVV.

The rearrangement joins TRBV28 to TRBJ2-3, with no clear D. Germline CDR1 reads MDHEN; CDR2 reads SYDVKM. The CDR3 covers 15 residues. With 2 bases removed from V and 1 base from J, the gap between germline ends came to 10 bases. Here the CDR3 reads CASSLVTLRTDTQYF. CDR3 DNA: TGTGCCAGCAGTTTAGTGACTCTTCGCACAGATACGCAGTATTTT. The full variable domain, completed using reference TRBV28 and TRBJ2-3, is DVKVTQSSRYLVKRTGEKVFLECVQDMDHENMFWYRQDPGLGLRLIYFSYDVKMKEKGDIPEGYSVSREKKERFSLILESASTNQTSMYLCASSLVTLRTDTQYFGPGTRLTVL.

This chain joins TRBV5-5 and TRBJ1-1; TRBD1 matches 9 bases. Trimming took 3 bases from V and 5 from J; bases not matched to a gene: 8. The V gene's germline CDR1 is SGHKS and CDR2 YYEKEE (reference sequence). The CDR3 length is 15 residues. The CDR3 reads CASSSGDRVGTEAFF. In DNA form, the CDR3 reads TGTGCCAGCAGCTCGGGGGACAGGGTGGGAACTGAAGCTTTCTTT.

The rearrangement joins TRBV2 to TRBJ1-5, with TRBD1 matching 9 bases. Germline loops: CDR1 SNHLY, CDR2 FYNNEI. This CDR3 has 15 amino acids. Trimming removed 7 bases from V and 3 bases from J; junction bases left unmatched: 7. Written as DNA, the CDR3 is TGTGCCAGCACTAAACAGGGGGCCGACAATCAGCCCCAGCATTTT. This gives the protein CASTKQGADNQPQHF. Looking up the rest from reference TRBV2 and TRBJ1-5 gives the full variable domain: EPEVTQTPSHQVTQMGQEVILRCVPISNHLYFYWYRQILGQKVEFLVSFYNNEISEKSEIFDDQFSVERPDGSNFTLKIRSTKLEDSAMYFCASTKQGADNQPQHFGDGTRLSIL.

The CDR3 here is CAISDPYGSGSSSYNEQFF. The CDR3 coding sequence is TGTGCCATCAGTGACCCCTACGGGTCCGGATCCAGCTCCTACAATGAGCAGTTCTTC. The V and J genes are TRBV10-3 and TRBJ2-1; D not certain. Trimming pared 3 bases from V and 0 bases from J, leaving 21 bases between. This CDR3 has 19 residues. The germline CDR1 and CDR2 sequences are ENHRY and SYGVKD.

This clone has just a few counts. The chain links TRBV2 to TRBJ1-5, with unresolved D. This CDR3 region has 16 residues. Germline V lookup: CDR1 SNHLY, CDR2 FYNNEI. V lost 2 bases and J lost 7, with 18 bases in between. The CDR3 spells CASSEFNWGEVQPQHF. As DNA, the CDR3 is TGTGCCAGCAGTGAATTCAATTGGGGAGAGGTGCAGCCCCAGCATTTT. Full variable domain (remainder filled in from reference TRBV2 and TRBJ1-5): EPEVTQTPSHQVTQMGQEVILRCVPISNHLYFYWYRQILGQKVEFLVSFYNNEISEKSEIFDDQFSVERPDGSNFTLKIRSTKLEDSAMYFCASSEFNWGEVQPQHFGDGTRLSIL.

The chain employs TRBV9 and TRBJ2-3, with 10 positions matching TRBD2. V dropped 0 bases and J dropped 1; count of bases not matched to a gene: 2. In germline, CDR1 is SGDLS, CDR2 YYNGEE. There are 16 residues in the CDR3. As DNA, the CDR3 is TGTGCCAGCAGCGTAGGGCTAGCGGGAGGCACAGATACGCAGTATTTT. It is translated as CASSVGLAGGTDTQYF. Together with reference TRBV9 and TRBJ2-3, the CDR3 gives the full variable domain: DSGVTQTPKHLITATGQRVTLRCSPRSGDLSVYWYQQSLDQGLQFLIQYYNGEERAKGNILERFSAQQFPDLHSELNLSSLELGDSALYFCASSVGLAGGTDTQYFGPGTRLTVL.